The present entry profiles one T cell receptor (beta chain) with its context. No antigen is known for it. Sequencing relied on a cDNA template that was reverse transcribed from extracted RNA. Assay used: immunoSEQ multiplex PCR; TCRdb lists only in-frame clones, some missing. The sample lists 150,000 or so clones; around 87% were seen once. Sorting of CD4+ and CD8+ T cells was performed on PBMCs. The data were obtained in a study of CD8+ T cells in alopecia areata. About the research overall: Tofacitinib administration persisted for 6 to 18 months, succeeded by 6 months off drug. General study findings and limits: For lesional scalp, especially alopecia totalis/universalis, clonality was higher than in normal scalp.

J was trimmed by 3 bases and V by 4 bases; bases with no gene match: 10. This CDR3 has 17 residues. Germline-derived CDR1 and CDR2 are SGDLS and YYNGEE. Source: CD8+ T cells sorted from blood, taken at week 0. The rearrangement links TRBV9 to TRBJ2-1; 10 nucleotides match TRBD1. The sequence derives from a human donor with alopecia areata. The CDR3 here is CASSPTTGTGDYNEQFF. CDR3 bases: TGTGCCAGCAGCCCCACGACCGGGACAGGGGACTACAATGAGCAGTTCTTC.